Shown below are 19 T cell receptor beta chains from a single sample sequenced in a study of blood T cell repertoires in COVID-19 (dated by TCRdb to 2020 to 2021). Receptor amplification or capture employed the immunoSEQ multiplex PCR assay. Here the immuneACCESS table is served through TCRdb, limited to in-frame sequences with V and J called. Missing clones are a known gap in these copies; in checked studies unresolved V genes cover under half, and the rest lacks a known reason. The sample data list about 120,000 clones, and approximately 85% of these were observed just once. 9% to 13% of the sample is held by the ten biggest clonotypes. Sequencing used peripheral blood. These receptors all come from a human donor in a cohort sampled during active COVID-19.

This chain joins TRBV12-2 and TRBJ1-2; TRBD1 is the table's D call and was not checked against the DNA. TRBV12-2 is shown as a pseudogene. This CDR3 region has 16 residues. Written as DNA, the CDR3 is TGTGCAAGTCGCTTAGCGATTTGGTGGACAGGGAATGGCTACACCTTC. This sequence encodes CASRLAIWWTGNGYTF.

The chain is built from TRBV19 and TRBJ1-1, with D perhaps TRBD1 (6 bases). The V gene lost 5 bases and the J gene lost 1 base, with 8 bases spanning the gap. The CDR3 is 13 residues long. Per germline, CDR1 LNHDA and CDR2 SQIVND (reference sequence). The CDR3 coding sequence is TGTGCCAGTAGTGAACAGGGGAACACTGAAGCTTTCTTT. It translates to CASSEQGNTEAFF.

About this clone: This same CDR3 is encoded by further DNA sequences in the sample. The chain joins TRBV18 to TRBJ2-1; 8 positions agree with TRBD2. The CDR3 totals 16 residues. CDR1 is KGHSH, CDR2 LQKENI, per germline. The V segment lost 0 bases and the J segment 2 bases; nucleotides outside the gene matches: 3. CDR3 residues: CASSPPSGGAYNEQFF. CDR3 DNA sequence: TGTGCCAGCTCACCACCGTCCGGGGGGGCCTACAATGAGCAGTTCTTC.

CDR3 nucleotide sequence: TGTGCCAGCAGCCCGGGGGGACATGATAATTCACCCCTCCACTTT. Protein: CASSPGGHDNSPLHF. The chain recombines TRBV3-1 (or the pseudogene TRBV3-2) with TRBJ1-6, with D possibly being TRBD1 (6 bases). Germline V gives CDR1 LGHDT, CDR2 YNNKEL (reference sequence). This CDR3 contains 15 residues. V shed 4 bases and J shed 5 bases, with 12 bases lying between them.

This chain links TRBV2 with TRBJ1-2; 9 bases line up with TRBD1. Losses at the gene ends were 6 bases for V and 6 bases for J; bases not matched to a gene: 14. Germline assignment: CDR1 SNHLY and CDR2 FYNNEI. The CDR3 has 16 amino acids. CDR3 region: CASSEFRTGDIHGYTF. CDR3 coding DNA: TGTGCCAGCAGCGAATTCCGGACAGGGGATATACATGGCTACACCTTC.

In DNA form, the CDR3 reads TGTGCCAGCAGAGACAGGGGGCTGTCCTACGAGCAGTACTTC. This translates into CASRDRGLSYEQYF. The chain recombines TRBV2 with TRBJ2-7, with TRBD1 matching over 10 bases. Germline CDR1 and CDR2: SNHLY and FYNNEI. CDR3 length: 14 amino acids. J gave up 1 base and V 6 bases, and 3 bases lay outside the gene matches.

About this clone itself: The germline gene is not matched at one end of the junction; a read error may be the cause. This chain links TRBV19 with TRBJ2-7; 7 positions match TRBD1. This CDR3 has 15 residues. Germline CDR1 reads LNHDA; CDR2 reads SQIVND (reference sequence). The CDR3 region has the DNA TGTGCCGGTAGCGAGGACAGGACCGCAAACTACGAGCAGTACTTC. It codes for CAGSEDRTANYEQYF.

The J gene is TRBJ1-2, the V gene TRBV5-1; 7 bases match TRBD1. V dropped 2 bases and J dropped 8; count of bases not matched to a gene: 6. CDR1 is SGHRS, CDR2 YFSETQ, per germline. This CDR3 is 13 amino acids long. DNA for the CDR3: TGCGCCAGCAGCTTACAGGGGCCGGGCGGCTACACCTTC. Amino acid sequence: CASSLQGPGGYTF.

This clone was recorded a few times. The chain uses TRBV5-6 and TRBJ1-5; 8 nucleotides agree with TRBD1. The J segment lost 6 bases and the V segment lost 4 bases, leaving 6 bases of the junction unmatched. Germline V gene data show CDR1 as SGHDT and CDR2 as YYEEEE. The CDR3 is 14 residues long. The CDR3 here is CASSTNRGGQPQHF. In nucleotides, the CDR3 is TGTGCCAGCAGCACAAACAGGGGGGGTCAGCCCCAGCATTTT. Full variable domain (rest looked up from reference TRBV5-6 and TRBJ1-5): DAGVTQSPTHLIKTRGQQVTLRCSPKSGHDTVSWYQQALGQGPQFIFQYYEEEERQRGNFPDRFSGHQFPNYSSELNVNALLLGDSALYLCASSTNRGGQPQHFGDGTRLSIL.

The V call is TRBV7-8, the J call TRBJ1-1; TRBD1 agrees at 8 bases. J was trimmed by 5 bases and V by 2 bases; bases with no gene match: 7. The CDR3 covers 15 residues. The V gene's germline CDR1 is SGHVS and CDR2 FQNEAQ. The CDR3 loop reads CASSLNSGGWTEAFF. For the CDR3, the DNA is TGTGCCAGCAGCTTAAATTCAGGGGGCTGGACTGAAGCTTTCTTT.

V and J are TRBV6-6 and TRBJ2-7; D call uncertain. Germline V gene lookup returns CDR1 MNHNY and CDR2 SVGAGI (reference sequence). This CDR3 comprises 11 residues. Trimming removed 6 bases from V and 3 bases from J, with 6 bases in between. The DNA of the CDR3 is TGTGCCAGCAGGTCCAACTACGAGCAGTACTTC. Translation gives CASRSNYEQYF.

This chain links TRBV10-2 with TRBJ2-1, with 10 bases matching TRBD2. Germline CDR1 WSHSY, CDR2 SAAADI. The CDR3 loop spans 15 amino acids. J gave up 7 bases and V 5 bases, and 8 bases lay outside the gene matches. CDR3 protein: CASSSTSGVLNEQFF. The CDR3 DNA follows: TGCGCCAGCAGTTCTACTAGCGGGGTGTTGAATGAGCAGTTCTTC.

V gene TRBV2 combines with J gene TRBJ1-1, with D possibly being TRBD1 (5 bases). Per germline, CDR1 SNHLY and CDR2 FYNNEI. Trimming stripped 4 bases from V and 3 bases from J, with 6 bases between. The CDR3 length is 12 residues. The CDR3 region is CASSGGDTEAFF. The DNA of the CDR3 is TGTGCCAGCAGTGGGGGGGACACTGAAGCTTTCTTT.

This sequence joins TRBV2 and TRBJ1-5, with TRBD1 matching over 8 bases. The CDR3 has 17 amino acids. Losses at the gene ends were 0 bases for V and 7 bases for J; bases not matched to a gene: 11. Germline CDR1 is SNHLY and CDR2 is FYNNEI. DNA of the CDR3: TGTGCCAGCAGTGAAGCAATAGAGACAGGGGTGTCGCAGCCCCAGCATTTT. This gives the protein CASSEAIETGVSQPQHF.

This chain links TRBV2 with TRBJ2-7, with D maybe TRBD2 (6 bases). Trimming shortened V by 5 bases and J by 2 bases, and 13 bases separated the two germline ends. This CDR3 is built from 14 residues. Germline loops: CDR1 SNHLY, CDR2 FYNNEI. Here the CDR3 reads CASSFMRGPYEQYF. The CDR3 DNA sequence: TGTGCCAGCAGTTTTATGCGGGGCCCCTACGAGCAGTACTTC.

The chain joins TRBV7-9 to TRBJ1-2; 7 bases fit TRBD1. Losses at the gene ends were 4 bases for V and 6 bases for J; bases not matched to a gene: 5. CDR3 length: 13 amino acids. Per germline, CDR1 SEHNR and CDR2 FQNEAQ (reference sequence). The CDR3 sequence is CASSWSGTDGYTF. DNA for the CDR3: TGTGCCAGCAGCTGGTCCGGGACAGATGGCTACACCTTC.

For this clone: Other DNA variants within this sample encode the same CDR3. The V and J genes are TRBV5-1 and TRBJ2-3, with 8 bases aligning to TRBD2. This CDR3 contains 15 residues. Per germline, CDR1 SGHRS and CDR2 YFSETQ. J lost 1 base, V lost 4 bases, and 5 bases had no gene match. The CDR3 reads CASSLGGGGTDTQYF. For the CDR3, the DNA is TGCGCCAGCAGCCTCGGGGGGGGCGGCACAGATACGCAGTATTTT.

The V and J genes are TRBV28 and TRBJ2-7, with 12 bases lining up with TRBD2. The CDR3 is 15 amino acids. The germline V gene encodes CDR1 MDHEN and CDR2 SYDVKM. The V and J ends lost 8 bases and 2 bases, in that order; junction bases with no gene match: 7. The CDR3: CASSDPSGGAYEQYF. As DNA, the CDR3 is TGTGCCAGCTCTGATCCTAGCGGGGGGGCCTACGAGCAGTACTTC.

The chain links TRBV4-1 to TRBJ2-5, with TRBD2 identical over 13 bases. J lost 0 bases, V lost 5 bases, and 12 bases had no gene match. The CDR3 loop spans 19 amino acids. Germline V gives CDR1 MGHRA, CDR2 YSYEKL. This chain's CDR3 is CASSIRTGLAGTDQETQYF. Here the CDR3 DNA reads TGCGCCAGCAGCATCCGGACGGGACTAGCGGGGACAGACCAAGAGACCCAGTACTTC.